These T cell receptor beta chains were read from a single sample in a study of blood T cell repertoires in COVID-19. Measured with immunoSEQ multiplex PCR; TCRdb has only the in-frame clones, and not every one. The table has 150,000 to 180,000 clones, around 90% seen once. The source material was peripheral blood. The receptors originated from a man in his forties or fifties with acute or convalescent COVID-19. CDR3s include the opening cysteine and the closing phenylalanine or tryptophan. Fields, in order: V gene, J gene, D gene, clone size, CDR3 DNA, CDR3 protein. D genes are given only for firm matches. The size field is filled for only some rows; it gives once, few, many or a size class.

>TRBV10-2|TRBJ1-2|NA|once
TGCGCCAGCAGTCCGAGGATTTCCTTCTATGGCTACACCTTC
CASSPRISFYGYTF
>TRBV3-1/TRBV3-2|TRBJ2-2|NA|NA
TGTGCCAGCAGCCAAGAGGGCGGAGGGACCGGGGAGCTGTTTTTT
CASSQEGGGTGELFF
>TRBV19|TRBJ2-3|TRBD2|NA
TGTGCCAGTAGTATCCTAGCGGGAGTTTCAGATACGCAGTATTTT
CASSILAGVSDTQYF
>TRBV4-1|TRBJ2-2|TRBD2|NA
TGCGCCAGCAGCCAAACATCGGGACTAGCGGTCGGGGAGCTGTTTTTT
CASSQTSGLAVGELFF
>TRBV27|TRBJ2-2|TRBD1|NA
TGTGCCAGTCCCGGGACAGGGCCGGGCGGGGAGCTGTTTTTT
CASPGTGPGGELFF
>TRBV4-2|TRBJ1-5|TRBD1|NA
TGTGCCAGCAGCCAAGAAGGGACAGACTCGAGAGTGCCCCAGCATTTT
CASSQEGTDSRVPQHF
>TRBV6-5|TRBJ1-3|TRBD1|NA
TGTGCCAGCAGTACCGGGACAGGGTCTGGAAACACCATATATTTT
CASSTGTGSGNTIYF
>TRBV18|TRBJ1-3|TRBD1|NA
TGTGCCAGCTCACGGGACAGAATTCTCTCTGGAAACACCATATATTTT
CASSRDRILSGNTIYF
>TRBV19|TRBJ2-2|NA|NA
TGTGCCACGAGCCGTGGGGCGAGGAACACCGGGGAGCTGTTTTTT
CATSRGARNTGELFF
>TRBV7-9|TRBJ1-4|NA|many
TGTGCCAGCAGCCCCGGCGGGGGCGGCGGAACTAATGAAAAACTGTTTTTT
CASSPGGGGGTNEKLFF
>TRBV9|TRBJ1-2|TRBD1|NA
TGTGCCAGCAGCGGGGACAGGGACTATGGCTACACCTTC
CASSGDRDYGYTF
>TRBV10-3|TRBJ2-2|NA|NA
TGTGCCATCAGTGAGACTGCGTCGAACACCGGGGAGCTGTTTTTT
CAISETASNTGELFF
>TRBV21-1|TRBJ2-3|NA|NA
TGTGCCAGCAGCAAAGTGGGCGGGGGGGGCACAGATACGCAGTATTTT
CASSKVGGGGTDTQYF
>TRBV12-3/TRBV12-4|TRBJ1-1|TRBD1|NA
TGTGCCAGCAGTCCCCGGCCGACAGGGTTGGCTTTCTTT
CASSPRPTGLAFF
>TRBV12-3/TRBV12-4|TRBJ1-2|NA|NA
TGTGCCAGCAGTCTCGACAGTAACTATGGCTACACCTTC
CASSLDSNYGYTF
>TRBV18|TRBJ2-3|NA|once
TGTGCCAGCTCACCCCTCGGATCGGGGGAAGGCAAAGATACGCAGTATTTT
CASSPLGSGEGKDTQYF